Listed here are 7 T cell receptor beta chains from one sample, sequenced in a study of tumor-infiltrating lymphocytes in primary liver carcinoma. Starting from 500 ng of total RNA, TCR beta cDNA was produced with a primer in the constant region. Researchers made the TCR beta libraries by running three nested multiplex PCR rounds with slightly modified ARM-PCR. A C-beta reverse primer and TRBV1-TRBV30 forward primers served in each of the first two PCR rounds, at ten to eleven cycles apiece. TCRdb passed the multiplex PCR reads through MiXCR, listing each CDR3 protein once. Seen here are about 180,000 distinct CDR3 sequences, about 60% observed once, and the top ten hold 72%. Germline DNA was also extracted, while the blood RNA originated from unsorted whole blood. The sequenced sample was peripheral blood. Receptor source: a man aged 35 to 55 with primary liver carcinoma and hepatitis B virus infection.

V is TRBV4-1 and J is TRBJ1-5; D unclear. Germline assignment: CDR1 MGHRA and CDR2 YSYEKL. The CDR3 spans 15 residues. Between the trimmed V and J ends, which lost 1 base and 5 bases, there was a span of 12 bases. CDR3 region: CASSQAEREDQPQHF. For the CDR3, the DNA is TGCGCCAGCAGCCAAGCCGAGAGGGAAGATCAGCCCCAGCATTTT.

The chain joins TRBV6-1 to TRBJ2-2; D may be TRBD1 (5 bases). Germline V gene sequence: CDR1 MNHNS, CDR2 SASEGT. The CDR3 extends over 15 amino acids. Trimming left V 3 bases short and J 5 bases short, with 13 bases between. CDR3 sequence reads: CASSETAGLTGELFF. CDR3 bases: TGTGCCAGCAGTGAGACCGCAGGGTTGACCGGGGAGCTGTTTTTT.

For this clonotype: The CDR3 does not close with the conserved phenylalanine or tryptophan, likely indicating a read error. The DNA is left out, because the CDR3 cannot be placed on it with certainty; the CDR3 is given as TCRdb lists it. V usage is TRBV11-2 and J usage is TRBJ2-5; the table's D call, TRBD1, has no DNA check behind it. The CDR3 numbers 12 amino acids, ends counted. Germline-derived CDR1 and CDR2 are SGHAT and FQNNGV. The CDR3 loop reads CASSVDRETQCI.

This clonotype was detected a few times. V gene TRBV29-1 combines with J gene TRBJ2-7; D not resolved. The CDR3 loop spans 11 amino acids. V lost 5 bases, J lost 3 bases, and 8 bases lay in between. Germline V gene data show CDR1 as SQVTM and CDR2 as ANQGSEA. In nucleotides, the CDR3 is TGCAGCGTTCGAGTGGGCTACGAGCAGTACTTC. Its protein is CSVRVGYEQYF.

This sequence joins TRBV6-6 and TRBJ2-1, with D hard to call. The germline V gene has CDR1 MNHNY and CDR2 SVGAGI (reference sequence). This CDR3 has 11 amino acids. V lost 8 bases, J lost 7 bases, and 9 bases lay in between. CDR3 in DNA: TGTGCCAGCTATAGGGAAAATGAGCAGTTCTTC. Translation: CASYRENEQFF.

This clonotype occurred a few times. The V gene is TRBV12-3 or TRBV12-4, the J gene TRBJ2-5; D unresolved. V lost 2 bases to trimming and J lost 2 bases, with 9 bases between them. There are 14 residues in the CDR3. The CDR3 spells CASSLFPEQETQYF. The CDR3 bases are TGTGCCAGCAGTTTATTCCCAGAGCAAGAGACCCAGTACTTC.

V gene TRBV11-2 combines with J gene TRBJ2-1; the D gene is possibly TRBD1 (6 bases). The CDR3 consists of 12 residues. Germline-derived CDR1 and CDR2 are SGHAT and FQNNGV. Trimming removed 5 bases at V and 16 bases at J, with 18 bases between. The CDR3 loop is CASSNQGIEHFF. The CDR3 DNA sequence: TGTGCCAGCAGCAATCAGGGGATTGAACACTTCTTC. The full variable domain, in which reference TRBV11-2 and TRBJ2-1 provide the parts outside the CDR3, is EAGVAQSPRYKIIEKRQSVAFWCNPISGHATLYWYQQILGQGPKLLIQFQNNGVVDDSQLPKDRFSAERLKGVDSTLKIQPAKLEDSAVYLCASSNQGIEHFFGPGTRLTVL.